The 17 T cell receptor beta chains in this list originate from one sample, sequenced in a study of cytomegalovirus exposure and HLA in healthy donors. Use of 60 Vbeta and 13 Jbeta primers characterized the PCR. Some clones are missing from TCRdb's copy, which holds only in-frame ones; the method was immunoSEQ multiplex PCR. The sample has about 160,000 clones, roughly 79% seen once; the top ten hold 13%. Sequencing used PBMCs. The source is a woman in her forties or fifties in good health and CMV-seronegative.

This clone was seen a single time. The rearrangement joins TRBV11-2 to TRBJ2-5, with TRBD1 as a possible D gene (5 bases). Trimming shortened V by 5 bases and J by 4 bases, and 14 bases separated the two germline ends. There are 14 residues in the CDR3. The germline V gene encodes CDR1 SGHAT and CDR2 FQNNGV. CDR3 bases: TGTGCCAGCAGCCCCCTGAAGGGGATAGAGACCCAGTACTTC. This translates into CASSPLKGIETQYF. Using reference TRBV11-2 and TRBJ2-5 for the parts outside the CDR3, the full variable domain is EAGVAQSPRYKIIEKRQSVAFWCNPISGHATLYWYQQILGQGPKLLIQFQNNGVVDDSQLPKDRFSAERLKGVDSTLKIQPAKLEDSAVYLCASSPLKGIETQYFGPGTRLLVL.

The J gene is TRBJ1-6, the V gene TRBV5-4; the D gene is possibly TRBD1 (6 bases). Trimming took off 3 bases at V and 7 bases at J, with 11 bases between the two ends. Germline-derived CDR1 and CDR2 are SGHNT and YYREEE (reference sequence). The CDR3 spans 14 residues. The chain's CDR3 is CASSSSGANSPLHF. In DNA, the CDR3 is TGTGCCAGCAGCTCCTCAGGGGCGAATTCACCCCTCCACTTT.

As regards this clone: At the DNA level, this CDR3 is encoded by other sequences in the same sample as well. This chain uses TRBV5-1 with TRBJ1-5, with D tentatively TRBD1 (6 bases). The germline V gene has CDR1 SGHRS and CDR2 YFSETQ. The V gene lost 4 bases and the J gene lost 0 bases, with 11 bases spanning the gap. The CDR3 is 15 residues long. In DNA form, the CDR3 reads TGCGCCAGCAGCCTGACAGGAAATAGCAATCAGCCCCAGCATTTT. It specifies CASSLTGNSNQPQHF.

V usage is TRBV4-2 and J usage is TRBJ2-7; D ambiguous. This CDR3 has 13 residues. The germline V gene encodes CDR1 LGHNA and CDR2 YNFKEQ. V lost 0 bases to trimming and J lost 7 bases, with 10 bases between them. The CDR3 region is CASSQDRWREQYF. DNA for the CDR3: TGTGCCAGCAGCCAAGATCGATGGCGGGAGCAGTACTTC.

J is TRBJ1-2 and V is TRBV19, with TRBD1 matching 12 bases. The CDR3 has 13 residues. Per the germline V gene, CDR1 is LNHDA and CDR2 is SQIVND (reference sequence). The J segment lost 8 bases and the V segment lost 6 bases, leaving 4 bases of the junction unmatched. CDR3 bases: TGTGCCAGTAGATGGGACAGGGGGCAAGGCTACACCTTC. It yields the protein CASRWDRGQGYTF.

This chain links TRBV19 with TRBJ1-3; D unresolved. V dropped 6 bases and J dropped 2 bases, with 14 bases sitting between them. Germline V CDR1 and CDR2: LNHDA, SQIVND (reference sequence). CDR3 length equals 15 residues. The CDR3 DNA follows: TGTGCCAGTAGCTTCACTGACATTACTGGAAACACCATATATTTT. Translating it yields CASSFTDITGNTIYF.

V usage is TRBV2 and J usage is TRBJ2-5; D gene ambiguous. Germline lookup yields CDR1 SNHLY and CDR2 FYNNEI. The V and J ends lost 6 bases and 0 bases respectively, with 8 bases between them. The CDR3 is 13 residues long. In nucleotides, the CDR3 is TGTGCCAGCAGGTGGGCCTACCAAGAGACCCAGTACTTC. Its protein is CASRWAYQETQYF.

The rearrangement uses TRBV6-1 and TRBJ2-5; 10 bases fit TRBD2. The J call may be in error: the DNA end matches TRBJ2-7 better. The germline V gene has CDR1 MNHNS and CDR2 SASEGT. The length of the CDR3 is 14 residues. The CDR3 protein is CASSTTGTSVEQYF. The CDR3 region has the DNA TGTGCCAGCAGTACGACCGGGACTAGCGTCGAGCAGTACTTC.

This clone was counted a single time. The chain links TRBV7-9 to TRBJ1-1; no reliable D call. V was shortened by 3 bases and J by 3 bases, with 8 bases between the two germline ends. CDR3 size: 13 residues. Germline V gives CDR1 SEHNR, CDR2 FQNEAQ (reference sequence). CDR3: CASSFLVHTEAFF. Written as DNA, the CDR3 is TGTGCCAGCAGCTTTCTAGTGCACACTGAAGCTTTCTTT.

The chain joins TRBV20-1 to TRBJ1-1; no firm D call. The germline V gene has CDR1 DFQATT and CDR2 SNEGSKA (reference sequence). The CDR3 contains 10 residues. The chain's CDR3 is CSAVRGEAFF. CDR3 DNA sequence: TGCAGCGCCGTGCGGGGTGAAGCTTTCTTT.

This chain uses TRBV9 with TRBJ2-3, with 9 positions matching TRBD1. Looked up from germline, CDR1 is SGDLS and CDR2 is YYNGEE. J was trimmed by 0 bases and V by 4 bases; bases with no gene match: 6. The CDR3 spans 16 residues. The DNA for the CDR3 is TGTGCCAGCAGCCTACAGGGGGCCCAGAGCACAGATACGCAGTATTTT. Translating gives CASSLQGAQSTDTQYF.

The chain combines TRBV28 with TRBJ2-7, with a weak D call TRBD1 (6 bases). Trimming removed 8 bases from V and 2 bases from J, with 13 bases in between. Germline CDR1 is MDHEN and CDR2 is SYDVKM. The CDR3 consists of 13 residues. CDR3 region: CASRDKPTYEQYF. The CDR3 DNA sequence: TGTGCCAGCCGGGACAAGCCTACCTACGAGCAGTACTTC.

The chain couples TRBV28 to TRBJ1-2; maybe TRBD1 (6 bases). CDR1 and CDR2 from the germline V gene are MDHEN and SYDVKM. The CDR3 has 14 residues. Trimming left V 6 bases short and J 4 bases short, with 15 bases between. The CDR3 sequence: CASSPLGQFYGYTF. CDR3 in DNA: TGTGCCAGCAGCCCTCTAGGACAGTTCTATGGCTACACCTTC.

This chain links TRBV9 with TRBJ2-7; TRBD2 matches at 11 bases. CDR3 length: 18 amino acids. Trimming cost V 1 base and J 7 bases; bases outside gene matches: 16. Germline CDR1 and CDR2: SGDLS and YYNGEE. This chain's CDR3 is CASSVSLTSGSPPGEQYF. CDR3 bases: TGTGCCAGCAGCGTATCTCTAACTAGCGGGAGTCCCCCGGGTGAGCAGTACTTC.

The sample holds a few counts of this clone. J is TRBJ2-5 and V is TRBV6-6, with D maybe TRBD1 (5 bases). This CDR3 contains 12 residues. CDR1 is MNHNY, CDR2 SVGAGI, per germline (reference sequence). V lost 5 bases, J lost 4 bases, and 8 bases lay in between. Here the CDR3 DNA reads TGTGCCAGCAGTAAAGGGGTAGAGACCCAGTACTTC. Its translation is CASSKGVETQYF.

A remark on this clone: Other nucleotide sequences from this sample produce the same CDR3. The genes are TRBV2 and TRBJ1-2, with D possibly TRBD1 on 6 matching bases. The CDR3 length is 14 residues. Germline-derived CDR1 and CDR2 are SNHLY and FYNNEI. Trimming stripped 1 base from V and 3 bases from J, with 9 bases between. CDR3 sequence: CASSEGQGYYGYTF. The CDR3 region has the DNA TGTGCCAGCAGTGAAGGGCAGGGGTACTATGGCTACACCTTC.

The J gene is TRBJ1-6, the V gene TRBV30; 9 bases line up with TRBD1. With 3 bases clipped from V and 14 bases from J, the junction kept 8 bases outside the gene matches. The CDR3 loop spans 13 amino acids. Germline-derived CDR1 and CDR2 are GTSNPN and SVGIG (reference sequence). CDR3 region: CAWRGQGLVSLHF. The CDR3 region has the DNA TGTGCCTGGAGGGGACAGGGTCTAGTTTCCCTCCACTTT.